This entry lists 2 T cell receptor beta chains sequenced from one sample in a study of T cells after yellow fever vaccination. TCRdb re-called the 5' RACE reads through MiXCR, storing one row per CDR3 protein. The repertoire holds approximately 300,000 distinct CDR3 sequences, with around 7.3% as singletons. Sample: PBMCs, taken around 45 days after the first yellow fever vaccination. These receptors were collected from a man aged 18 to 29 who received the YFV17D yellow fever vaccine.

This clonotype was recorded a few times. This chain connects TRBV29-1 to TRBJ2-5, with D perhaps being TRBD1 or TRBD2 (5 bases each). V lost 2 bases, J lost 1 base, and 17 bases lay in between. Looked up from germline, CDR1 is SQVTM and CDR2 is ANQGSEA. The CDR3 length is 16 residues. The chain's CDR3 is CSVETPGDPLQETQYF. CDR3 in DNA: TGCAGCGTTGAAACCCCCGGGGACCCACTCCAAGAGACCCAGTACTTC. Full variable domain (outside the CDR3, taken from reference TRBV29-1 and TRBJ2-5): SAVISQKPSRDICQRGTSLTIQCQVDSQVTMMFWYRQQPGQSLTLIATANQGSEATYESGFVIDKFPISRPNLTFSTLTVSNMSPEDSSIYLCSVETPGDPLQETQYFGPGTRLLVL.

CDR3 residues: CASSILVGYEQYV. CDR3 in DNA: TGTGCCAGTAGTATATTGGTTGGTTACGAGCAGTACGTC. The chain combines TRBV19 with TRBJ2-7, with no clear D. Germline CDR1 and CDR2: LNHDA and SQIVND (reference sequence). The CDR3 contains 13 residues. Trimming took off 2 bases at V and 4 bases at J, with 9 bases between the two ends.